The 3 T cell receptor beta chains listed next were all sequenced from one sample in a study of T cell repertoires in cytomegalovirus infection. TCRdb reprocessed the reads via MiXCR and lists one record per CDR3 protein. The profile shows about 310,000 distinct CDR3 sequences, 9.6% of them singletons. Sequencing used PBMCs. The receptors were gathered from a human donor in good health (CMV status not recorded). Some clones in this sample may be carry-over from other donors' samples.

This clonotype was seen repeatedly, ten times or more. The chain joins TRBV7-2 to TRBJ2-4, with a weak D call TRBD2 (5 bases). The CDR3 runs to 13 residues. The germline V gene has CDR1 SGHTA and CDR2 FQGNSA. Trimming cost V 2 bases and J 12 bases, with 14 bases left between them. CDR3 amino acids: CASSLKVERAQYF. CDR3 bases: TGTGCCAGCAGCTTAAAGGTGGAGAGGGCTCAGTACTTC.

This clonotype was counted many times. The chain links TRBV7-2 to TRBJ2-3, with a tentative D call TRBD1 (5 bases). Trimming cost V 1 base and J 4 bases, with 9 bases left between them. The CDR3 covers 14 residues. The germline V gene encodes CDR1 SGHTA and CDR2 FQGNSA. CDR3 loop: CASSLDRPSDTQYF. DNA for the CDR3: TGTGCCAGCAGCTTAGACAGGCCCTCAGATACGCAGTATTTT.

This clonotype was observed many times. The rearrangement links TRBV6-2 or TRBV6-3 to TRBJ1-1; D not resolved. V lost 4 bases and J 0 bases, leaving 6 bases between the germline ends. Germline CDR1 MNHEY, CDR2 SVGEGT. The CDR3 contains 13 residues. CDR3 sequence (DNA): TGTGCCAGCAGTTTGATCATGAACACTGAAGCTTTCTTT. Residues: CASSLIMNTEAFF.